This passage covers 19 T cell receptor beta chains from one sample sequenced in a study of shared clonotypes between healthy human individuals. Data came from immunoSEQ multiplex PCR; TCRdb stores just in-frame clones and leaves some out. The sample has about 1.5 million clones, 98% seen once. The material sequenced was naive CD4+ T cells sorted from blood. Subset in this sample: CD45RA+ positively selected. All receptors derive from a young man in good health.

The J gene is TRBJ2-5, the V gene TRBV7-7; no definite D call. The CDR3 is 13 amino acids. From germline, CDR1 is SSHAT and CDR2 FNYEAQ (reference sequence). The V end lost 2 bases, the J end lost 1 base, and 5 bases lay between the germline ends. In nucleotides, the CDR3 is TGTGCCAGCAGCTTACGGGTCCAAGAGACCCAGTACTTC. Translation: CASSLRVQETQYF.

The rearrangement uses TRBV9 and TRBJ2-5; D ambiguous. The CDR3 consists of 13 residues. V lost 2 bases to trimming and J lost 5 bases, with 10 bases between them. Germline assignment: CDR1 SGDLS and CDR2 YYNGEE. CDR3 residues: CASSVRIQETQYF. The CDR3 DNA sequence: TGTGCCAGCAGCGTTCGAATTCAGGAGACCCAGTACTTC.

Turning to this clone: The same CDR3 arises from other DNA sequences in this sample as well. The chain uses TRBV2 and TRBJ1-1; 8 bases are a match to TRBD1. This CDR3 contains 14 residues. V lost 4 bases, J lost 1 base, and 2 bases stayed unmatched. Germline V gives CDR1 SNHLY, CDR2 FYNNEI. The CDR3 coding sequence is TGTGCCAGCAGTGCCGACAGGGGGAACACTGAAGCTTTCTTT. Protein sequence: CASSADRGNTEAFF.

V is TRBV19 and J is TRBJ2-2; 10 bases fit TRBD2. The CDR3 extends over 16 amino acids. V lost 2 bases, J lost 7 bases, and 7 bases stayed unmatched. CDR1 and CDR2 from the germline V gene are LNHDA and SQIVND (reference sequence). CDR3 coding DNA: TGTGCCAGTAGTATACCTAGCGGGAGTGAGGGCGGGGAGCTGTTTTTT. It encodes CASSIPSGSEGGELFF.

The genes are TRBV6-4 and TRBJ2-7; D not certain. The germline V and J ends were trimmed by 0 bases and 2 bases, with 14 bases remaining between them. The CDR3 is 16 residues long. Germline CDR1 is MRHNA and CDR2 is SNTAGT. The chain's CDR3 is CASSDSGRLRTYEQYF. The CDR3 DNA follows: TGTGCCAGCAGTGACTCAGGCCGCCTCCGGACCTACGAGCAGTACTTC.

Note on this clone: Within the sample, other DNA sequences also encode this same CDR3. V gene TRBV6-5 combines with J gene TRBJ1-5; 7 positions match TRBD1. The V and J ends lost 8 bases and 0 bases, in that order; junction bases with no gene match: 1. Germline CDR1 MNHEY, CDR2 SVGAGI. The CDR3 runs 13 residues. The CDR3 spells CASRTGSNQPQHF. DNA for the CDR3: TGTGCCAGCCGGACAGGTAGCAATCAGCCCCAGCATTTT.

V gene TRBV15 combines with J gene TRBJ2-1, with 8 bases aligning to TRBD2. Looked up from germline, CDR1 is LNHNV and CDR2 is YYDKDF (reference sequence). V lost 4 bases to trimming and J lost 4 bases; unmatched junction nucleotides: 9. This CDR3 contains 16 residues. In DNA form, the CDR3 reads TGTGCCACCAGCAATAAACGGGAGGGACGATACAATGAGCAGTTCTTC. It yields the protein CATSNKREGRYNEQFF. Supplemented by reference TRBV15 and TRBJ2-1, the full variable domain reads DAMVIQNPRYQVTQFGKPVTLSCSQTLNHNVMYWYQQKSSQAPKLLFHYYDKDFNNEADTPDNFQSRRPNTSFCFLDIRSPGLGDTAMYLCATSNKREGRYNEQFFGPGTRLTVL.

This chain connects TRBV5-1 to TRBJ2-2, with 7 bases fitting TRBD2. The ends lost 2 bases at V and 5 bases at J; junction bases unmatched: 9. Per the germline V gene, CDR1 is SGHRS and CDR2 is YFSETQ. The CDR3 has 16 residues. CDR3 DNA: TGCGCCAGCAGCTTTCAAACTAGCGCAGCTACCGGGGAGCTGTTTTTT. It translates to CASSFQTSAATGELFF.

The chain couples TRBV11-2 to TRBJ2-7, with D unclear. Trimming left V 0 bases short and J 3 bases short, with 6 bases between. The CDR3 totals 13 residues. CDR1 and CDR2 from the germline V gene are SGHAT and FQNNGV. The CDR3 protein is CASSLERNYEQYF. DNA for the CDR3: TGTGCCAGCAGCTTAGAACGGAACTACGAGCAGTACTTC.

The J gene is TRBJ2-3, the V gene TRBV6-5; no clear D gene. Trimming shortened V by 2 bases and J by 2 bases, and 11 bases separated the two germline ends. This CDR3 has 15 amino acids. The germline gives CDR1 MNHEY, CDR2 SVGAGI. The CDR3 DNA sequence: TGTGCCAGCAGTTACGGCGGATTGATCACAGATACGCAGTATTTT. It is translated as CASSYGGLITDTQYF.

The chain couples TRBV18 to TRBJ2-2; TRBD2 aligns across 10 bases. Per germline, CDR1 KGHSH and CDR2 LQKENI. J gave up 4 bases and V 6 bases, and 8 bases lay outside the gene matches. This CDR3 contains 16 residues. The CDR3 region is CASSLSSGRITGELFF. The CDR3 DNA sequence: TGTGCCAGCTCGCTCTCTAGCGGGAGAATCACCGGGGAGCTGTTTTTT.

As for this clone: The same CDR3 can be traced to other DNA sequences in this sample. The rearrangement uses TRBV2 and TRBJ2-3; D gene unclear. The CDR3 is made up of 13 amino acids. Germline V lookup: CDR1 SNHLY, CDR2 FYNNEI. The V and J ends lost 4 bases and 1 base respectively, with 6 bases between them. The CDR3 sequence is CASSVRGTDTQYF. The CDR3 region has the DNA TGTGCCAGCAGTGTACGCGGCACAGATACGCAGTATTTT.

CDR3 loop: CASSLGGQRGSNEQFF. CDR3 in DNA: TGTGCCAGCAGCTTGGGGGGACAAAGGGGATCCAATGAGCAGTTCTTC. The rearrangement links TRBV7-2 to TRBJ2-1; either TRBD1 or TRBD2 may fit D (6 bases each). CDR1 SGHTA and CDR2 FQGNSA come from the germline V gene. This CDR3 is 16 amino acids long. V gave up 3 bases and J gave up 6 bases, with 18 bases separating them.

The chain has TRBV27 and TRBJ1-2; the match to TRBD1 covers 9 bases. CDR3 length: 14 amino acids. Germline CDR1 reads MNHEY; CDR2 reads SMNVEV (reference sequence). Trimming cost V 1 base and J 5 bases; bases outside gene matches: 2. The CDR3 loop reads CASSLYGTGYGYTF. The CDR3 nucleotides read TGTGCCAGCAGTTTATACGGGACAGGGTATGGCTACACCTTC.

The V call is TRBV4-1, the J call TRBJ2-7; 8 bases match TRBD1. Germline V gives CDR1 MGHRA, CDR2 YSYEKL. Trimming cost V 1 base and J 5 bases; bases outside gene matches: 10. The CDR3 totals 16 residues. CDR3 in amino acids: CASSQALGQGDNEQYF. The CDR3 bases are TGCGCCAGCAGCCAAGCCCTAGGACAGGGAGATAACGAGCAGTACTTC.

The gene calls are TRBV7-3 and TRBJ2-1; the D gene is possibly TRBD1 (6 bases). Germline V gene lookup returns CDR1 SGHTA and CDR2 FQGTGA. CDR3 length: 15 residues. Between the trimmed V and J ends, which lost 5 bases and 0 bases, there was a span of 11 bases. Here the CDR3 reads CASSPEQGSYNEQFF. CDR3 DNA: TGTGCCAGCAGCCCTGAACAGGGCTCCTACAATGAGCAGTTCTTC.

The chain links TRBV28 to TRBJ2-3; 7 bases agree with TRBD2. V shed 11 bases, J shed 0 bases, and the junction held 8 bases outside the gene matches. CDR3 length equals 14 residues. Germline CDR1 is MDHEN and CDR2 is SYDVKM. CDR3 amino acids: CAGASGLSTDTQYF. CDR3 sequence (DNA): TGTGCCGGCGCTAGCGGCCTTAGCACAGATACGCAGTATTTT.

The chain employs TRBV7-9 and TRBJ2-7; perhaps TRBD2 as D (5 bases). This CDR3 spans 14 amino acids. Per germline, CDR1 SEHNR and CDR2 FQNEAQ (reference sequence). V was clipped by 5 bases and J by 4 bases, with 15 bases between them. The CDR3 bases are TGTGCCAGCAGCCTCGCGTTCGGGAATTACGAGCAGTACTTC. Translating gives CASSLAFGNYEQYF.

The V and J genes are TRBV19 and TRBJ1-4; perhaps TRBD1 as D (5 bases). The CDR3 extends over 13 amino acids. The V end lost 5 bases, the J end lost 8 bases, and 12 bases lay between the germline ends. Looked up from germline, CDR1 is LNHDA and CDR2 is SQIVND (reference sequence). The CDR3 sequence: CASSFRGEEKLFF. The CDR3 DNA follows: TGTGCCAGTAGTTTTCGAGGGGAAGAAAAACTGTTTTTT.